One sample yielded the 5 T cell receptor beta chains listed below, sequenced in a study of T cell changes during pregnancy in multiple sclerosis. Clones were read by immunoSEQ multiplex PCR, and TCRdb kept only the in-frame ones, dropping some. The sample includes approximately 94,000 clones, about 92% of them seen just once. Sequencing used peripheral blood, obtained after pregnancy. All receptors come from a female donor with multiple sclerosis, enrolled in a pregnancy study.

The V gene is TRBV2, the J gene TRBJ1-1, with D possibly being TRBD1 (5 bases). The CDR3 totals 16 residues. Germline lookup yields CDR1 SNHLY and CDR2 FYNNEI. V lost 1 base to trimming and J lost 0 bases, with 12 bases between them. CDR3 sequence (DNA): TGTGCCAGCAGTGAAGAGACAGTGTTATTGAACACTGAAGCTTTCTTT. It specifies CASSEETVLLNTEAFF.

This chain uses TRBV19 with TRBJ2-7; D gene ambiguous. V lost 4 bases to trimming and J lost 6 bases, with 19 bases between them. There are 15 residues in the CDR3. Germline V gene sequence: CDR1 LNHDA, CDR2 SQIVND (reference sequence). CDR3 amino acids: CASSRSDLPVFEQYF. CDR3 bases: TGTGCCAGTAGTAGGAGCGACCTACCGGTGTTCGAGCAGTACTTC.

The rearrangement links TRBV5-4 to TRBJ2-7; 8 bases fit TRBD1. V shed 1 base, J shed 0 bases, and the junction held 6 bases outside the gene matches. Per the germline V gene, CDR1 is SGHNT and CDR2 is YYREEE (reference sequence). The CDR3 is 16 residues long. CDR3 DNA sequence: TGTGCCAGCAGCTTGAACCCGGGACAGGACTCCTACGAGCAGTACTTC. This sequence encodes CASSLNPGQDSYEQYF.

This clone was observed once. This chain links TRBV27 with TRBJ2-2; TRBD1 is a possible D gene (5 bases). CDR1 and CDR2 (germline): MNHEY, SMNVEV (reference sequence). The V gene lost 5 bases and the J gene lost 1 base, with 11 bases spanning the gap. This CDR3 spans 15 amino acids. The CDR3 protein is CASSTSTGNTGELFF. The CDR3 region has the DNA TGTGCCAGCAGTACCTCTACAGGGAACACCGGGGAGCTGTTTTTT.

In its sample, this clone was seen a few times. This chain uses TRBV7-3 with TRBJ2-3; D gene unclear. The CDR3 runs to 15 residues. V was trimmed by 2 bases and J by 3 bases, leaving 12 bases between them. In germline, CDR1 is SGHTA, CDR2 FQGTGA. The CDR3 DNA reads TGTGCCAGCAGCTTATCATCTTCAGATACAGATACGCAGTATTTT. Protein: CASSLSSSDTDTQYF.